This T cell receptor (beta chain) was captured in a study of control samples from healthy donors and cancer patients. Produced via immunoSEQ multiplex PCR; TCRdb's table is partial and in-frame only. The table has 100,000 to 150,000 clones, about nine tenths seen once. This clone was observed a handful of times. The sequence was collected from a woman aged 50 to 65 in good health. Sequenced input: blood.

CDR3 in amino acids: CASSIGPTNEQFF. The CDR3 coding sequence is TGTGCCAGTAGTATAGGCCCGACCAATGAGCAGTTCTTC. The gene calls are TRBV19 and TRBJ2-1; no reliable D call. The CDR3 consists of 13 residues. V lost 1 base to trimming and J lost 6 bases, with 7 bases between them. Per germline, CDR1 LNHDA and CDR2 SQIVND (reference sequence).